This T cell receptor (beta chain) comes out of a study of blood T cell repertoires in COVID-19. Some clones are missing from TCRdb's copy, which holds only in-frame ones; the method was immunoSEQ multiplex PCR. The data contain about 250,000 clones, about 84% of them seen just once; the ten biggest clones take up around 6%. The germline CDR1 and CDR2 sequences are LNHDA and SQIVND (reference sequence). The CDR3 totals 14 residues. Trimming removed 5 bases at V and 5 bases at J, with 13 bases between. The sample taken for sequencing was peripheral blood. This clonotype was sampled from a woman older than 75 with COVID-19, enrolled during active disease. The chain joins TRBV19 to TRBJ1-5, with D possibly TRBD1 on 6 matching bases. The DNA of the CDR3 is TGTGCCAGTAGTTGGGGGGGGCCCGATCAGCCCCAGCATTTT. This gives the protein CASSWGGPDQPQHF.